The clone carrying this T cell receptor (beta chain) was seen a single time. In the PCR, 60 Vbeta and 13 Jbeta primers were used. Clones were sequenced by immunoSEQ multiplex PCR, and TCRdb holds only the in-frame ones, with some missing. The table lists 150,000 or so clones, 70% to 80% of them singletons. CDR1 is SGHVS, CDR2 FNYEAQ, per germline. The CDR3 has 14 amino acids. Trimming at V came to 8 bases and at J to 0 bases, leaving 4 bases not matched to a gene. The data were taken from a study of cytomegalovirus exposure and HLA in healthy donors. V and J are TRBV7-6 and TRBJ2-3; the match to TRBD2 covers 8 bases. Sequencing was done on a sample of PBMCs. The TCR originated in a man between 25 and 39 years old in good health and CMV-seronegative. The CDR3 sequence: CASRGGNSTDTQYF. The CDR3 DNA sequence: TGTGCCAGCCGGGGGGGAAATAGCACAGATACGCAGTATTTT.